The clone carrying this TCR beta chain appeared many times. Its antigen is not identified. Using its own MiXCR run on the reads, TCRdb lists one record per CDR3 protein. The data contain about 530,000 distinct CDR3 sequences, around 27% of them seen just once; the ten biggest clones take up roughly an eighth. This entry belongs to a study of T cell repertoires in cytomegalovirus infection. Across the study: Through public TCR beta signatures, both CMV infection and matching HLA type were indicated. General study results and limits: Totalled public TCR beta family frequency picked out people who carried CMV plus the relevant HLA.

Trimming took 1 base from V and 5 from J, leaving 6 bases between them. Germline loops: CDR1 SGHTA, CDR2 FQGNSA. This CDR3 comprises 13 residues. Sample: PBMCs. The source is a human donor in good health (CMV status not recorded). Some clones in this sample may be carry-over from other donors' samples. The chain joins TRBV7-2 to TRBJ1-5; D remains ambiguous. CDR3 DNA sequence: TGTGCCAGCAGCTTAGAGTGGGATCAGCCCCAGCATTTT. This translates into CASSLEWDQPQHF. Supplemented by reference TRBV7-2 and TRBJ1-5, the full variable domain reads GAGVSQSPSNKVTEKGKDVELRCDPISGHTALYWYRQSLGQGLEFLIYFQGNSAPDKSGLPSDRFSAERTGGSVSTLTIQRTQQEDSAVYLCASSLEWDQPQHFGDGTRLSIL.